These T cell receptor beta chains were read from a single sample in a study of T cells in Graves' hyperthyroidism and ophthalmopathy. MiXCR, applied by TCRdb to the multiplex PCR reads, yields one record per CDR3 protein. The sample has about 420,000 distinct CDR3 sequences, roughly 14% seen once. Sample: blood. The receptors stem from a woman aged 18-29 years with Graves' hyperthyroidism. The CDR3 runs from the conserved cysteine through the conserved F or W. D genes are given only for firm matches. Rows may omit the clone size; those that give it use once, few, many or a size class.

j_call v_call clone_size cdr3_length d_call cdr3_nt cdr3_aa
TRBJ1-6 TRBV3-1 many 15 NA TGTGCCAGCAGCCAAGGGGGACCGGGGGGGTCACCCCTCCACTTT CASSQGGPGGSPLHF
TRBJ2-1 TRBV7-9 many 15 NA TGTGCCAGCAGCTTACTGCGTTCAGGACACAATGAGCAGTTCTTC CASSLLRSGHNEQFF
TRBJ1-4 TRBV28 few 12 NA TGTGCCAGCAGTTCTTACCGGGAAAAACTGTTTTTT CASSSYREKLFF
TRBJ1-2 TRBV16 many 14 TRBD1 TGTGCCAGCAGCCAATTCTTCACAGGGGATGGCTACACCTTC CASSQFFTGDGYTF
TRBJ1-2 TRBV12-3/TRBV12-4 many 13 NA TGTGCCAGCAGTTTACAGGGGAACTATGGCTACACCTTC CASSLQGNYGYTF
TRBJ2-1 TRBV7-3 NA 15 NA TGTGCCAGCAGCTTACTCGGGGGCACCTACAATGAGCAGTTCTTC CASSLLGGTYNEQFF
TRBJ2-1 TRBV6-2/TRBV6-3 many 16 TRBD1 TGTGCCAGCAGTTATGTGGACAGGGCGAGGGAAAATGAGCAGTTCTTC CASSYVDRARENEQFF
TRBJ2-7 TRBV6-9 few 15 NA TGTGCCAGCAGTTACTCCAAAGGACAAACCTACGAGCAGTACTTC CASSYSKGQTYEQYF
TRBJ1-2 TRBV20-1 once 12 TRBD1 TGCAGTGCTAGATTCGGGACAGGGGGCTACACCTTC CSARFGTGGYTF
TRBJ2-3 TRBV11-2 many 13 NA TGTGCCAGCAGTGGATATAGCACAGATACGCAGTATTTT CASSGYSTDTQYF
TRBJ1-2 TRBV7-6 NA 14 TRBD1 TGTGCCAGCAGCTTAAGAGGGGGCCTTAATGGCTACACCTTC CASSLRGGLNGYTF
TRBJ2-5 TRBV5-1 many 18 TRBD2 TGCGCCAGCAGCTCCCTCCCCTTTAGCGGGGTTAGGGCGGAGACCCAGTACTTC CASSSLPFSGVRAETQYF
TRBJ2-7 TRBV18 few 17 NA TGTGCCAGCTCACCCGCGACAGATTGGGTAGAAACCTACGAGCAGTACTTC CASSPATDWVETYEQYF
TRBJ2-7 TRBV27 NA 14 NA TGTGCCAGCAGGCATCAGGGAAACTCCTACGAGCAGTACTTC CASRHQGNSYEQYF
TRBJ2-3 TRBV6-1 many 14 TRBD1 TGTGCCAGCAGTGAAAACAGGGGAGCAGATACGCAGTATTTT CASSENRGADTQYF
TRBJ2-2 TRBV11-2 many 14 TRBD1 TGTGCCAGCAGCTTCATGACAGGGACCGGGGAGCTGTTTTTT CASSFMTGTGELFF
TRBJ2-1 TRBV4-2 NA 12 NA TGTGCCAGCAGCCAAGGGTCCTTACGGCAGTTCTTC CASSQGSLRQFF
TRBJ1-1 TRBV9 few 14 TRBD1 TGTGCCAGCAGCCCGGGACAGGGGGAGGTAGGAGCTTTCTTT CASSPGQGEVGAFF
TRBJ2-3 TRBV7-8 few 17 NA TGTGCCAGCAGCTTAGTAAGGGCAGGGGTTACTACAGATACGCAGTATTTT CASSLVRAGVTTDTQYF
TRBJ2-2 TRBV5-1 NA 15 NA TGCGCCAGCAGCTGGGCGTTCGAAGGTGCCGGGGAGCTGTTTTTT CASSWAFEGAGELFF
TRBJ2-1 TRBV4-2 NA 16 TRBD1 TGTGCCAGCAGCCAAGAGTGGACAGGGGGGGACAATGAGCAGTTCTTC CASSQEWTGGDNEQFF
TRBJ2-7 TRBV7-9 many 15 TRBD2 TGTGCCAGCAGCATTACTAGCGGTTATGGCGGAGAGCAGTACTTC CASSITSGYGGEQYF
TRBJ2-3 TRBV7-3 NA 14 TRBD1 TGTGCCAGCAGCTTAAGACAGGGTACTTATACGCAGTATTTT CASSLRQGTYTQYF
TRBJ1-2 TRBV19 NA 15 NA TGTGCCAGTAGTATCCGACAGTCCGCTAACTATGGCTACACCTTC CASSIRQSANYGYTF
TRBJ2-7 TRBV12-3/TRBV12-4 many 14 TRBD2 TGTGCCAGCAGTCAAGGACTAGCGATAGGGATGCAGTACTTC CASSQGLAIGMQYF